The T cell receptor beta chain under discussion was sequenced for a study of glioma-infiltrating T cells. The CDR3 contains 14 residues. V shed 5 bases, J shed 1 base, and the junction held 5 bases outside the gene matches. Looked up from germline, CDR1 is MNHEY and CDR2 is SVGEGT. The iRepertoire nested amplicon-rescue multiplex PCR amplified TCR alpha and beta CDR3s from RNA. One entry per CDR3 protein results from TCRdb running MiXCR on the multiplex PCR reads. The data hold fewer than 200,000 distinct CDR3 sequences, with roughly a third observed a single time. This clonotype was detected many times. Its specificity is unknown. Overall study findings and caveats: CDR3 overlap between tissue and blood was very small.

The receptor's source is a human donor with low-grade glioma or glioblastoma, undergoing nonglioma brain surgery, or in good health (not recorded which). The specimen sequenced was glioma tissue, nonneoplastic brain tissue, or PBMCs (not recorded which). V gene TRBV6-2 or TRBV6-3 combines with J gene TRBJ2-7, with TRBD1 matching over 7 bases. CDR3 protein: CASSNRDSSYEQYF. CDR3 coding DNA: TGTGCCAGCAGTAACAGGGACAGTTCCTACGAGCAGTACTTC.